Presented here are 15 T cell receptor beta chains from one specimen sequenced in a study of T cell responses to AZD1222 COVID-19 vaccine (dated by TCRdb to the early 2020s). Libraries were made using the immunoSEQ multiplex PCR assay. Not all clones reach the TCRdb copy of this immuneACCESS table, which keeps in-frame sequences only. Checked studies attribute under half of the gap to unresolved V genes and leave the rest unexplained. This sample has some 110,000 clones in its table, and 84% of those were observed once. In total, the top ten clones hold 9.4% of the sample. The intended sense of this specimen's time point label: baseline before first vaccination. The sequencing here drew on peripheral blood, taken on day 0 of AZD1222 vaccination. All receptors derive from an adult in good health.

This rearrangement joins TRBV28 to TRBJ1-2; perhaps TRBD1 as D (6 bases). The germline V gene has CDR1 MDHEN and CDR2 SYDVKM. V was clipped by 6 bases and J by 4 bases, with 12 bases between them. CDR3 length equals 13 residues. CDR3 in DNA: TGTGCCAGCAGGACAGGCACAGCCTATGGCTACACCTTC. It translates to CASRTGTAYGYTF.

The V call is TRBV7-2, the J call TRBJ2-6; D ambiguous. The V end lost 5 bases, the J end lost 0 bases, and 8 bases lay between the germline ends. This CDR3 comprises 15 residues. Germline CDR1 is SGHTA and CDR2 is FQGNSA. The CDR3 bases are TGTGCCAGCAGCCCAACAATCTCTGGGGCCAACGTCCTGACTTTC. It codes for CASSPTISGANVLTF.

This chain joins TRBV3-1 (or the pseudogene TRBV3-2) and TRBJ1-4; D gene uncertain. V lost 5 bases and J lost 0, with 7 bases in between. In germline, CDR1 is LGHDT, CDR2 YNNKEL (reference sequence). The CDR3 spans 14 residues. The CDR3 DNA reads as TGTGCCAGCAGCACGGTGACAACTAATGAAAAACTGTTTTTT. It encodes CASSTVTTNEKLFF.

The chain joins TRBV28 to TRBJ1-2; D remains ambiguous. The CDR3 is 12 residues long. Germline loops: CDR1 MDHEN, CDR2 SYDVKM. Trimming stripped 5 bases from V and 4 bases from J, with 8 bases between. The CDR3 sequence: CASSIPSYGYTF. The DNA of the CDR3 is TGTGCCAGCAGTATACCTAGCTATGGCTACACCTTC.

V usage is TRBV24-1 and J usage is TRBJ2-7; maybe TRBD2 (7 bases). The CDR3 has 13 residues. Germline V CDR1 and CDR2: KGHDR, SFDVKD. Trimming cost V 4 bases and J 7 bases, with 13 bases left between them. CDR3 sequence (DNA): TGTGCCACCAGTGACTACAGGGAGGGGGAGCAGTACTTC. Translation: CATSDYREGEQYF.

J is TRBJ1-5 and V is TRBV6-5, with D possibly matching TRBD1 (5 bases). V shed 4 bases and J shed 5 bases, with 15 bases lying between them. This CDR3 region has 15 residues. Looked up from germline, CDR1 is MNHEY and CDR2 is SVGAGI. The CDR3 loop reads CASSSRTLGDQPQHF. The CDR3 DNA reads TGTGCCAGCAGTTCGAGGACATTGGGCGATCAGCCCCAGCATTTT.

The chain is built from TRBV11-2 and TRBJ2-1, with D possibly being TRBD1 (6 bases). V dropped 1 base and J dropped 7 bases, with 14 bases sitting between them. Germline V lookup: CDR1 SGHAT, CDR2 FQNNGV. This CDR3 comprises 15 residues. The chain's CDR3 is CASSLGTVRRNEQFF. CDR3 in DNA: TGTGCCAGCAGCTTAGGGACAGTCCGGCGGAATGAGCAGTTCTTC.

The J gene is TRBJ1-1, the V gene TRBV6-1; no clear D gene. Germline V CDR1 and CDR2: MNHNS, SASEGT. CDR3 size: 12 residues. Trimming pared 0 bases from V and 3 bases from J, leaving 2 bases between. CDR3 sequence: CASSEAYTEAFF. The CDR3 DNA is TGTGCCAGCAGTGAAGCTTACACTGAAGCTTTCTTT.

V usage is TRBV11-2 and J usage is TRBJ1-2, with unresolved D. Germline assignment: CDR1 SGHAT and CDR2 FQNNGV. The CDR3 totals 13 residues. V gave up 0 bases and J gave up 4 bases, with 6 bases separating them. CDR3 residues: CASSLDASYGYTF. The CDR3 DNA sequence: TGTGCCAGCAGCTTAGATGCGTCCTATGGCTACACCTTC.

Here the CDR3 reads CSVTGTVNTEAFF. The CDR3 DNA is TGCAGCGTTACCGGGACTGTGAACACTGAAGCTTTCTTT. The chain has TRBV29-1 and TRBJ1-1; the D gene is possibly TRBD1 (5 bases). Trimming removed 5 bases at V and 0 bases at J, with 10 bases between. The CDR3 runs to 13 residues. Germline V lookup: CDR1 SQVTM, CDR2 ANQGSEA.

This clone was seen more than once but under ten times. V is TRBV3-1 (or the pseudogene TRBV3-2) and J is TRBJ2-2, with 10 bases that match TRBD2. The germline V gene encodes CDR1 LGHDT and CDR2 YNNKEL (reference sequence). CDR3 size: 15 residues. V lost 6 bases and J lost 4; bases outside the gene matches: 5. The CDR3 spells CASSHSGRATGELFF. The DNA for the CDR3 is TGTGCCAGCAGTCACAGCGGGAGGGCCACCGGGGAGCTGTTTTTT.

The chain employs TRBV7-9 and TRBJ1-4; 8 bases agree with TRBD1. V lost 0 bases and J lost 8; bases outside the gene matches: 8. The CDR3 length is 16 residues. The germline gives CDR1 SEHNR, CDR2 FQNEAQ (reference sequence). In DNA form, the CDR3 reads TGTGCCAGCAGCTTAGCGGAGGGCAGGGGGCGAGAAAAACTGTTTTTT. Protein product: CASSLAEGRGREKLFF.

This clone was detected a few times. The gene calls are TRBV6-5 and TRBJ1-6; TRBD1 matches 8 bases. This CDR3 is built from 14 residues. Germline V CDR1 and CDR2: MNHEY, SVGAGI. Trimming cost V 6 bases and J 9 bases; bases outside gene matches: 7. DNA for the CDR3: TGTGCCAGCAGGAAGGACAGGGCAGGTTCACCCCTCCACTTT. Protein: CASRKDRAGSPLHF.

A few counts support this clone. This sequence joins TRBV18 and TRBJ2-7; 9 bases fit TRBD1. V trimming: 5 bases; J trimming: 0 bases; junction bases outside the gene matches: 8. Germline CDR1 and CDR2: KGHSH and LQKENI. This CDR3 region has 16 residues. CDR3 sequence (DNA): TGTGCCAGCTCAGGCGGCGGGACAGGGAGCTCCTACGAGCAGTACTTC. Translation gives CASSGGGTGSSYEQYF.

This chain connects TRBV7-9 to TRBJ2-7, with D hard to call. The CDR3 is 13 amino acids. V was clipped by 3 bases and J by 3 bases, with 9 bases between them. Germline-derived CDR1 and CDR2 are SEHNR and FQNEAQ (reference sequence). In DNA form, the CDR3 reads TGTGCCAGCAGCTTTATAGGAATCTACGAGCAGTACTTC. It specifies CASSFIGIYEQYF.